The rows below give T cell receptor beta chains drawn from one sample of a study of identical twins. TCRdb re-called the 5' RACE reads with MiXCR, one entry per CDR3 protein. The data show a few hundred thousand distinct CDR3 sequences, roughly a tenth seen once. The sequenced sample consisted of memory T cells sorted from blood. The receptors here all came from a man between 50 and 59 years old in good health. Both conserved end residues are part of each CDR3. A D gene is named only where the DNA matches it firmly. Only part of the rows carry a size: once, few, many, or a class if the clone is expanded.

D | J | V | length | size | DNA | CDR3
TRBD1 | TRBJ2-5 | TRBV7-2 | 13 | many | TGTGCCAGCAGCTCAAGGGGGCTGGAGACCCAGTACTTC | CASSSRGLETQYF
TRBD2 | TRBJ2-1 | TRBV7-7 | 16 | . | TGTGCTAGCAGCCCCGGACTAGGGAGGGGTGGGGATGAGCAGTTCTTC | CASSPGLGRGGDEQFF
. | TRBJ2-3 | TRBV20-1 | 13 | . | TGCAGTGCTAGAGCCCGAGGAGCAGATACGCAGTATTTT | CSARARGADTQYF
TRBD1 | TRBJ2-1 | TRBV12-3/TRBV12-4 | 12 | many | TGTGCCAGCAGTCCGACAGGGCCTGAGCAGTTCTTC | CASSPTGPEQFF
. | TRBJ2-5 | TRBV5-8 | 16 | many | TGTGCCAGCAGCTTTGGGGCAGGTAGACCCCAAGAGACCCAGTACTTC | CASSFGAGRPQETQYF
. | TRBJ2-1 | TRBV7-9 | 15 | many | TGTGCCAGCTCGGGCCCGCGGGACCACTACAATGAGCAGTTCTTC | CASSGPRDHYNEQFF
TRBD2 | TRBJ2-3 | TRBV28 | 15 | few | TGTGCCAGCAGTTCGCCCGGGGGGATGGCAGATACGCAGTATTTT | CASSSPGGMADTQYF
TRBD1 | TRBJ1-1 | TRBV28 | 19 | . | TGTGCCAGCAGTCACGGGGACAGGGCCCGGGCGTACATGAACACTGAAGCTTTCTTT | CASSHGDRARAYMNTEAFF
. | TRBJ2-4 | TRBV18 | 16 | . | TGTGCCAGCTCAACCCCAGGCTTCGGAACCAAAAACATTCAGTACTTC | CASSTPGFGTKNIQYF
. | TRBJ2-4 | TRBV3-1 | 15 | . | TGTGCCAGCAGCCAAGATTGGCAGGGTCACAACATTCAGTACTTC | CASSQDWQGHNIQYF
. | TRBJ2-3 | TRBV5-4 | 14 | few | TGTGCCAGCAGCCAGGCGGTGGGCCGAGATACGCAGTATTTT | CASSQAVGRDTQYF
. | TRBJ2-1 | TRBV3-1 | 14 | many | TGTGCCAGCAGCCGCTTCCGGGGAGAGGAGGAGCAGTTCTTC | CASSRFRGEEEQFF
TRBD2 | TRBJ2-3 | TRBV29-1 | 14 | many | TGCAGCGTTGATCCCCTAGCGGGCACAGATACGCAGTATTTT | CSVDPLAGTDTQYF
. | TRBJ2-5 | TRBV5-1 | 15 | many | TGCGCCAGCAGCTTGGGGACCCCTCTACAAGAGACCCAGTACTTC | CASSLGTPLQETQYF
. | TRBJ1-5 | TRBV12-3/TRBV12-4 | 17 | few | TGTGCCAGCAGTTTTTCCCCCATCTCGTCGAGCAATCAGCCCCAGCATTTT | CASSFSPISSSNQPQHF
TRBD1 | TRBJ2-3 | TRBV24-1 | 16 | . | TGTGCCACCAGTGACCTGACAGGGGGGCTTGTTGATACGCAGTATTTT | CATSDLTGGLVDTQYF
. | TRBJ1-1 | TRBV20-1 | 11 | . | TGCAGTGCGGCGGGGGACACTGAAGCTTTCTTT | CSAAGDTEAFF
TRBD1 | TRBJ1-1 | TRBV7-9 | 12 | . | TGTGCCAGCAGTAGGACAGGAGCTGAAGCTTTCTTT | CASSRTGAEAFF
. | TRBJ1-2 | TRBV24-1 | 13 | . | TGTGCCACCAATGGAGGGGGGGACTATGGCTACACCTTC | CATNGGGDYGYTF
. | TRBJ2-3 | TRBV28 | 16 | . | TGTGCCAGCAGTTTGGGTGTTTCCCCCTACACAGATACGCAGTATTTT | CASSLGVSPYTDTQYF
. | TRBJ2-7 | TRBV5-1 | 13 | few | TGCGCCAGCAGCCGGTCTGATGGCAACGAGCAGTACTTC | CASSRSDGNEQYF
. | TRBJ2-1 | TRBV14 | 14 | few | TGTGCCAGCAGCCAACGGGTCTCCTACAATGAGCAGTTCTTC | CASSQRVSYNEQFF
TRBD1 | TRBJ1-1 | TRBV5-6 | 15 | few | TGTGCCAGCAGCCGCTATTGGACAGGGAACACTGAAGCTTTCTTT | CASSRYWTGNTEAFF
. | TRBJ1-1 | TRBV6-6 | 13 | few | TGTGCCAGCAGTTACGTACCGGCGGGGGAAGCTTTCTTT | CASSYVPAGEAFF
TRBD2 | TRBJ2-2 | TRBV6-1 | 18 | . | TGTGCCAGCACCCCAGTAGTTGGGACTAGCAGGAACACCGGGGAGCTGTTTTTT | CASTPVVGTSRNTGELFF
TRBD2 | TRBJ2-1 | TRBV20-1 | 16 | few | TGCAGTGCTAGAAGGCGGGAGGGCCCTCGGTACAATGAGCAGTTCTTC | CSARRREGPRYNEQFF
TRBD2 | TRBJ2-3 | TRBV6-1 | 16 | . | TGTGCCAGCAGTAGTCTAGCGGGAGGTCTCACAGATACGCAGTATTTT | CASSSLAGGLTDTQYF
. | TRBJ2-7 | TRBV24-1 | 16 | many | TGTGCCACCAGATCCCCACAGGGAAACATCCCCTACGAGCAGTACTTC | CATRSPQGNIPYEQYF
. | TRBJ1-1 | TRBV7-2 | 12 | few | TGTGCCAGCAGCTTTTCGGACACTGAAGCTTTCTTT | CASSFSDTEAFF
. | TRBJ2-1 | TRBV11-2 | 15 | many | TGTGCCAGCAGCTTTCCGGGACCTATCACGAATGAGCAGTTCTTC | CASSFPGPITNEQFF
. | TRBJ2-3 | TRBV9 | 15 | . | TGTGCCAGCAGCGACACTCCGGGACTCACAGATACGCAGTATTTT | CASSDTPGLTDTQYF
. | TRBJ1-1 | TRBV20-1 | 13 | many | TGCAGTCAGGTACAAGGGCAGCACACTGAAGCTTTCTTT | CSQVQGQHTEAFF
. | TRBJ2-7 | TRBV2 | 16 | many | TGTGCCAGCACTATGGCAAAGGGGCTTGCTTCCTACGAGCAGTACTTC | CASTMAKGLASYEQYF
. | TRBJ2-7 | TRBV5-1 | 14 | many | TGCGCCAGCAGCTTGGAGGCCAGGGCCTACGAGCAGTACTTC | CASSLEARAYEQYF
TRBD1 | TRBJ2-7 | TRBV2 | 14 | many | TGTGCCAGCAGCCGTGGGGACAGGGTGGACGAGCAGTACTTC | CASSRGDRVDEQYF
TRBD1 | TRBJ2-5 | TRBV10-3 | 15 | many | TGTGCCATCAGGAAGAAACAGGGGCCACAAGAGACCCAGTACTTC | CAIRKKQGPQETQYF
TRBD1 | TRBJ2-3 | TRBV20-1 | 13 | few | TGCAGTGCTGGGGACAGGGTTCAGTATACGCAGTATTTT | CSAGDRVQYTQYF
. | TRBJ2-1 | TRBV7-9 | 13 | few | TGTGCCAGCAGCTTAGTGCGGGCGGAGCGAGGCTTCTTC | CASSLVRAERGFF
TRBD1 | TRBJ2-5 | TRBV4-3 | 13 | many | TGCGCCAGCAGCCAGGACAGGGCAAAGACCCAGTACTTC | CASSQDRAKTQYF
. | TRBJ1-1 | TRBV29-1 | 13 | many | TGCAGCGTTGAAGTGGAGACGGCTATTGAAGCTTTCTTT | CSVEVETAIEAFF
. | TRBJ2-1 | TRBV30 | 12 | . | TGTGCCTGGAGCCGACAGGTAAATGAGCAGTTCTTC | CAWSRQVNEQFF
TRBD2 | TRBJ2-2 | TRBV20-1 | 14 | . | TGCAGTGCTAGATTAGCGGGAGGTGGCGGGGAGCTGTTTTTT | CSARLAGGGGELFF